A single sample is the source of the 6 T cell receptor beta chains below, sequenced in a study of shared clonotypes between healthy human individuals. TCRdb's table, derived via immunoSEQ multiplex PCR, lists solely in-frame clones and lacks some. Counted here are around 550,000 clones, almost 97% occurring once; the ten biggest clones make up about 0.064%. Sequences were obtained from naive CD4+ T cells sorted from blood. Sample subset: CD45RA+ positively selected. These receptors came from a woman aged 30 to 39 in good health.

CDR3 protein: CASSLVTSGRAYEQYF. In nucleotides, the CDR3 is TGTGCCAGCAGCTTAGTGACTAGCGGGAGGGCCTACGAGCAGTACTTC. The genes are TRBV13 and TRBJ2-7, with TRBD2 matching 14 bases. Germline CDR1 is PRHDT and CDR2 is FYEKMQ (reference sequence). CDR3 length: 16 residues. V shed 1 base and J 2 bases; nucleotides not matched to a gene: 1.

This clone was picked up one time. The chain is built from TRBV10-3 and TRBJ2-7; 8 nucleotides align to TRBD1. J was trimmed by 0 bases and V by 3 bases; bases with no gene match: 13. The germline gives CDR1 ENHRY, CDR2 SYGVKD. The CDR3 length is 18 residues. The DNA of the CDR3 is TGTGCCATCAGTGATACCACGACCCGACAGGGGATCTCCTACGAGCAGTACTTC. Encoded protein: CAISDTTTRQGISYEQYF.

The chain couples TRBV7-2 to TRBJ1-1; D is ambiguous. The CDR3 extends over 13 amino acids. V gave up 1 base and J gave up 1 base, with 4 bases separating them. Looked up from germline, CDR1 is SGHTA and CDR2 is FQGNSA. The CDR3 nucleotides read TGTGCCAGCAGCTTAGGAACGAACACTGAAGCTTTCTTT. It codes for CASSLGTNTEAFF.

The rearrangement uses TRBV21-1 and TRBJ2-7. TRBV21-1 is labeled a pseudogene. The CDR3 extends over 16 amino acids. In nucleotides, the CDR3 is TGTGCCAGCAGCAAATACCCCCTGGGGGAGCTCAACGAGCAGTACTTC. This translates into CASSKYPLGELNEQYF.

V and J are TRBV2 and TRBJ1-5; D is unresolved. Deletions cut 5 bases from V and 2 bases from J, with 13 bases between. From germline, CDR1 is SNHLY and CDR2 FYNNEI. The CDR3 spans 15 residues. The CDR3 is CASSTELRGNQPQHF. CDR3 DNA sequence: TGTGCCAGCAGTACAGAGTTACGGGGCAATCAGCCCCAGCATTTT.

The rearrangement links TRBV5-1 to TRBJ2-5; D might be TRBD1 or TRBD2, each matching 5 bases. The DNA end lines up better with TRBJ2-7; the J call may be wrong. CDR3 length equals 17 residues. Germline V gene data show CDR1 as SGHRS and CDR2 as YFSETQ. The CDR3, as DNA: TGCGCCAGCAGCTCGGAAATTGGGACCCCCGGGGCCTACGAGCAGTACTTC. It is translated as CASSSEIGTPGAYEQYF.